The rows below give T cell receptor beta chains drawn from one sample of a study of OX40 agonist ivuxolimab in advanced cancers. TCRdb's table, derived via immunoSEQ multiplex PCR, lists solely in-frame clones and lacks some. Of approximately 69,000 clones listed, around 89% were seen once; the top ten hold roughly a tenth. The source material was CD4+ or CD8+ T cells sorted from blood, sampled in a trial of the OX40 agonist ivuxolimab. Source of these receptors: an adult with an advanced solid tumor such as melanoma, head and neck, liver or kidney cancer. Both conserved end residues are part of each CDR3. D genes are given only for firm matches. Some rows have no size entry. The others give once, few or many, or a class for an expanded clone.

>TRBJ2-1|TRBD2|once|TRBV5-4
CASSLGLAGGVNNEQFF
TGTGCCAGCAGCTTGGGTCTAGCGGGAGGAGTGAACAATGAGCAGTTCTTC
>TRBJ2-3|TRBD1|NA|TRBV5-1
CASSSRTGGSDTQYF
TGCGCCAGCAGCTCGCGTACAGGGGGCTCAGATACGCAGTATTTT
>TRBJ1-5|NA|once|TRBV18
CASSPVARTINQPQHF
TGTGCCAGCTCACCAGTGGCCAGGACTATCAATCAGCCCCAGCATTTT
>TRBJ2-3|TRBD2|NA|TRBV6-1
CASTLAGGADTQYF
TGTGCCAGCACCCTAGCGGGAGGAGCGGATACGCAGTATTTT
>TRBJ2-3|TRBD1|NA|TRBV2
CASSIGTDTDTQYF
TGTGCCAGCAGTATCGGGACAGACACAGATACGCAGTATTTT
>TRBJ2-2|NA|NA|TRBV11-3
CASSLEGVNTGELFF
TGTGCCAGCAGCTTAGAGGGAGTGAACACCGGGGAGCTGTTTTTT
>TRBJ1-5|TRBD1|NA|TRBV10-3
CATDQQGAGQPQHF
TGTGCCACAGACCAACAGGGGGCCGGTCAGCCCCAGCATTTT
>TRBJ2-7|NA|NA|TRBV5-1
CASSWDLSSYEQYF
TGCGCCAGCAGCTGGGACTTATCCTCCTACGAGCAGTACTTC
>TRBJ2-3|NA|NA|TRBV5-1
CASSLIVTDTQYF
TGCGCCAGCAGCTTAATTGTAACAGATACGCAGTATTTT
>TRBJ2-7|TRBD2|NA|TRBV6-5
CATRPGLAVYEQYF
TGTGCCACAAGACCGGGACTAGCGGTTTACGAGCAGTACTTC
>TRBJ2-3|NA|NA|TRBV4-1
CASLHLGTDTQYF
TGCGCCAGCCTTCACCTAGGCACAGATACGCAGTATTTT
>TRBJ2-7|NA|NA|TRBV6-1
CASSSVGEQYF
TGTGCCAGCAGCAGCGTTGGCGAGCAGTACTTC
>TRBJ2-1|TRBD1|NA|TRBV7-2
CASSPTGTGGRNEQFF
TGTGCCAGCAGCCCTACCGGGACAGGGGGCAGGAATGAGCAGTTCTTC
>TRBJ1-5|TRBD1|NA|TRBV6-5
CASSYSTGGQPQHF
TGTGCCAGCAGTTACTCGACAGGGGGTCAGCCCCAGCATTTT